The present T cell receptor (beta chain) was sequenced within a study of cytomegalovirus exposure and HLA in healthy donors. Overall study results and limits: Later analysis reportedly placed an Asian-associated ancestry cluster below the roughly 690-donor mean in N-insertions.

Worth noting for this clone: Antigen specificity is unknown.

In the PCR, 60 Vbeta and 13 Jbeta primers were used. Produced via immunoSEQ multiplex PCR; TCRdb's table is partial and in-frame only. The table includes 180,000 or so clones, roughly 90% detected once. Germline CDR1 and CDR2: SGDLS and YYNGEE. The ends were cut back, 0 bases at V and 4 bases at J, with 7 bases in the middle. The CDR3 has 14 residues. The chain employs TRBV9 and TRBJ2-2; D not resolved. Sample: PBMCs. The clonotype was recovered from a woman aged 25 to 39 in good health and CMV-seronegative. Written as DNA, the CDR3 is TGTGCCAGCAGCGTAGACCGAGGCACCGGGGAGCTGTTTTTT. This sequence encodes CASSVDRGTGELFF.